A selection of T cell receptor beta chains follows, all from one sample in a study of cytomegalovirus exposure and HLA in healthy donors. Using immunoSEQ multiplex PCR, the repertoire was profiled, and TCRdb retains in-frame clones only, with some absent. In the table there are around 140,000 clones, roughly four fifths of which are singletons. What was sequenced was PBMCs. The receptors derive from a man aged 25-45 years in good health and CMV-seropositive. Both conserved end residues are part of each CDR3. The D gene is left open where the match is weak. Only some rows state a clone size, as once, few, many or a class for expanded clones.

J,D,size,V,DNA,CDR3
TRBJ2-3,-,-,TRBV9,TGTGCCAGCAGCGTGGGGACTTTCACAGATACGCAGTATTTT,CASSVGTFTDTQYF
TRBJ2-5,-,-,TRBV7-7,TGTGCCAGCAGCTTCAGCGGGCGTCAAGAGACCCAGTACTTC,CASSFSGRQETQYF
TRBJ2-7,TRBD1,-,TRBV28,TGTGCCAGCAGTCGCCACCAGAAGGACAGGTCGTTCTTC,CASSRHQKDRSFF
TRBJ2-3,TRBD2,-,TRBV5-4,TGTGCCAGCAGCTTTCGAGCGGGGGACACAGATACGCAGTATTTT,CASSFRAGDTDTQYF
TRBJ2-7,-,once,TRBV18,TGTGCCAGCTCACCGAGGCGGGAAGTGGCGAACGAGCAGTACTTC,CASSPRREVANEQYF
TRBJ1-2,-,-,TRBV2,TGTGCCAGCAGCCCCGGACAGACCTCCTATGGCTACACCTTC,CASSPGQTSYGYTF
TRBJ1-4,TRBD1,-,TRBV9,TGTGCCAGCAACCCGGGACAGGGGCCTGAAAAACTGTTTTTT,CASNPGQGPEKLFF
TRBJ2-3,TRBD2,-,TRBV6-1,TGTGCCAGCAGTGACTGGACTAGCGGGCTGAGCACAGATACGCAGTATTTT,CASSDWTSGLSTDTQYF
TRBJ2-1,TRBD2,-,TRBV27,TGTGCCAGCCAACTAGCGGGGGACCACAATGAGCAGTTCTTC,CASQLAGDHNEQFF
TRBJ2-6,-,-,TRBV5-5,TGTGCCAGCAGCCCGACATTACCGAGCTCTGGGGCCAACGTCCTGACTTTC,CASSPTLPSSGANVLTF
TRBJ2-1,TRBD2,once,TRBV4-2,TGTGCCAGCAGCCAAGATGCCCCAGGAGTAGCGGGAAGGAATGAGCAGTTCTTC,CASSQDAPGVAGRNEQFF
TRBJ1-1,-,-,TRBV9,TGTGCCAGCAGCGAAGACAGTTGGGGCACTGAAGCTTTCTTT,CASSEDSWGTEAFF
TRBJ1-2,-,-,TRBV19,TGTGCCAGTAGTGACCGGGCAGGGGACTATGGCTACACCTTC,CASSDRAGDYGYTF
TRBJ1-2,-,-,TRBV14,TGTGCCAGCAGCCCCCGCTCTATCTCGATCTATGGCTACACCTTC,CASSPRSISIYGYTF
TRBJ2-7,TRBD2,-,TRBV4-2,TGTGCCAGCAGCCAAGAGGTGCTAGCGGGGGGCACCTACGAGCAGTACTTC,CASSQEVLAGGTYEQYF
TRBJ1-3,-,-,TRBV7-2,TGTGCCAGCAGCTTTGGACAGCACTCTGGAAACACCATATATTTT,CASSFGQHSGNTIYF
TRBJ2-1,TRBD2,-,TRBV19,TGTGCCAGTAGGGGACTAGCGGGAGGAAGGGACAATGAGCAGTTCTTC,CASRGLAGGRDNEQFF
TRBJ1-1,-,few,TRBV6-5,TGTGCCAGCTCTACAGGACAGTTTGAAGCTTTCTTT,CASSTGQFEAFF
TRBJ1-4,-,-,TRBV5-6,TGTGCCAGCAGCTTGCCGGGAACTAATGAAAAACTGTTTTTT,CASSLPGTNEKLFF
TRBJ2-1,-,-,TRBV7-9,TGTGCCAGCAGCCCACGGCTAGTCTCGGAGGGCCAGTTCTTC,CASSPRLVSEGQFF
TRBJ2-2,TRBD1,-,TRBV5-6,TGTGCCAGCAGCTCGATCCCGGGACAGACGAACACCGGGGAGCTGTTTTTT,CASSSIPGQTNTGELFF
TRBJ2-1,-,few,TRBV6-5,TGTGCCAGCAGTTCCAGGGAATCCTACAATGAGCAGTTCTTC,CASSSRESYNEQFF
TRBJ2-7,-,few,TRBV28,TGTGCCAGCAGTTTGTTCAGTTACGAGCAGTACTTC,CASSLFSYEQYF
TRBJ2-7,TRBD2,-,TRBV11-1,TGTGCCAGCGGCCCATGGGGGAGTAGCGGGGACGAGCAGTACTTC,CASGPWGSSGDEQYF
TRBJ2-3,-,-,TRBV28,TGTGCCAGCAGTTTAGGAGGAGTCACCACAGATACGCAGTATTTT,CASSLGGVTTDTQYF
TRBJ1-5,-,-,TRBV13,TGTGCCAGCAGCTTAGACGGGAATCAGCCCCAGCATTTT,CASSLDGNQPQHF
TRBJ2-1,TRBD1,once,TRBV5-1,TGCGCCAGCAGCACGGGACAGAATTACAATGAGCAGTTCTTC,CASSTGQNYNEQFF
TRBJ2-1,-,-,TRBV10-3,TGTGCCATCAGTGAAGACTACTCCTACAATGAGCAGTTCTTC,CAISEDYSYNEQFF
TRBJ2-3,TRBD1,-,TRBV9,TGTGCCAGCAGCGGAAAGGGACAGGGGAGGACCACAGATACGCAGTATTTT,CASSGKGQGRTTDTQYF
TRBJ2-3,-,-,TRBV27,TGTGCCAGCAGTCGACCGGGGGATACGCAGTATTTT,CASSRPGDTQYF
TRBJ1-6,-,-,TRBV6-5,TGTGCCAGCGCCGACGGGATTGTGGTTTCACCCCTCCACTTT,CASADGIVVSPLHF
TRBJ2-5,TRBD2,-,TRBV5-1,TGCGCCAGCAGCTTGGCATGGACTAGCGGGGATTCGTACCAAGAGACCCAGTACTTC,CASSLAWTSGDSYQETQYF
TRBJ2-7,-,-,TRBV7-9,TGTGCCAGCAGCCCTCGGGACACCTACGAGCAGTACTTC,CASSPRDTYEQYF
TRBJ2-1,TRBD2,once,TRBV19,TGTGCCAGTAGTGTCGGGACTAGCGGGAGGAATGAGCAGTTCTTC,CASSVGTSGRNEQFF
TRBJ2-1,TRBD1,-,TRBV15,TGTGCCACCAGCAGCGGGACAGGGCCATACAATGAGCAGTTCTTC,CATSSGTGPYNEQFF
TRBJ2-3,-,-,TRBV9,TGTGCCAGCAGCGTCGGAGGGGCGGGTACGCAGTATTTT,CASSVGGAGTQYF
TRBJ1-1,TRBD1,many,TRBV18,TGTGCCAGCTCAAGACGACAGGGCGATGAAGCTTTCTTT,CASSRRQGDEAFF
TRBJ2-5,-,few,TRBV7-3,TGTGCCAGCAGCGCAGGGGATGGGTCGGAGACCCAGTACTTC,CASSAGDGSETQYF
TRBJ2-1,TRBD1,-,TRBV6-6,TGTGCCAGCAGTTACGGGGACAGAGAAGTCAATGAGCAGTTCTTC,CASSYGDREVNEQFF
TRBJ2-1,TRBD2,-,TRBV18,TGTGCCAGCTCACCATCGGGTAGCGGGGACAATGAGCAGTTCTTC,CASSPSGSGDNEQFF